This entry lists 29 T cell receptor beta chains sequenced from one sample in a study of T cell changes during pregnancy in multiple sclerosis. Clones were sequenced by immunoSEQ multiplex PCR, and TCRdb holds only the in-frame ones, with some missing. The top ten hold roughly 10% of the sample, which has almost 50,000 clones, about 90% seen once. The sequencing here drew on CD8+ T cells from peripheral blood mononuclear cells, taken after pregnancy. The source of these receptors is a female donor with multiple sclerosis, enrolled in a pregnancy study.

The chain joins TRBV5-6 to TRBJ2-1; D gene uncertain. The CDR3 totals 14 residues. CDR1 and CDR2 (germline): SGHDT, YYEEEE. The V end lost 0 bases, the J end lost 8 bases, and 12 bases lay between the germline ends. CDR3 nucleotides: TGTGCCAGCAGCTTGGCCCTGTTAGAAGATGAGCAGTTCTTC. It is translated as CASSLALLEDEQFF.

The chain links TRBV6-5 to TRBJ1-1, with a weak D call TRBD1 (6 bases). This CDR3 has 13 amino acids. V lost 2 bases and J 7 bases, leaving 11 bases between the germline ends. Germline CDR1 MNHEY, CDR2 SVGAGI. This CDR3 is CASSYGGADEAFF. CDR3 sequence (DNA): TGTGCCAGCAGTTACGGGGGGGCCGATGAAGCTTTCTTT.

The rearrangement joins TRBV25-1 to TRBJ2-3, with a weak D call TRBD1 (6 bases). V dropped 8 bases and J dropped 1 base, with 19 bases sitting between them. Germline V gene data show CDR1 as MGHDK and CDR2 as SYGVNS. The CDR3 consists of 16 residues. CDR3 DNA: TGTGCCAGCGTTAAGGTGGGGGCAGGAGGCACAGATACGCAGTATTTT. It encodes CASVKVGAGGTDTQYF. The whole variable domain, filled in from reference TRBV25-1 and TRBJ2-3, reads EADIYQTPRYLVIGTGKKITLECSQTMGHDKMYWYQQDPGMELHLIHYSYGVNSTEKGDLSSESTVSRIRTEHFPLTLESARPSHTSQYLCASVKVGAGGTDTQYFGPGTRLTVL.

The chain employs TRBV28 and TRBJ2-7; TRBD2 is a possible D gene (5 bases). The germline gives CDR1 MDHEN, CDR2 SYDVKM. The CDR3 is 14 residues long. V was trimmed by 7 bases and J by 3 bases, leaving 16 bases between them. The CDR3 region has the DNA TGTGCCAGCATTCCTCCCGGACTGGGCTACGAGCAGTACTTC. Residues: CASIPPGLGYEQYF.

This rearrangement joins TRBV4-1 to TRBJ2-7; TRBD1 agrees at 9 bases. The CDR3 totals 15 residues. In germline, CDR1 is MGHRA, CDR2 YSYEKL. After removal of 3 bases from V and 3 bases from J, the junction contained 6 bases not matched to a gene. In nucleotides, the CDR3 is TGCGCCAGCAGCCAGCTCCTGACAGGGGGCTACGAGCAGTACTTC. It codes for CASSQLLTGGYEQYF.

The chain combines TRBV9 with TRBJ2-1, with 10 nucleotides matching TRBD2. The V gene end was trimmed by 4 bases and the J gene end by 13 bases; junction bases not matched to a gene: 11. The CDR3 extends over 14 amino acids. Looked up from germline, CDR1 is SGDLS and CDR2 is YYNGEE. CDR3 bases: TGTGCCAGCAGCCCGGGTAGCGGGGGGCCTTCCCAGTTCTTC. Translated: CASSPGSGGPSQFF.

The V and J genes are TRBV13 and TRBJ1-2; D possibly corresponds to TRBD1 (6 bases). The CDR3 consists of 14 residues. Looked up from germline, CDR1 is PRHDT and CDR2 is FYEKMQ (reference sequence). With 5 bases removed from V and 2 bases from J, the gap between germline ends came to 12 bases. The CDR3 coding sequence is TGTGCCAGCAGCCTCACCGACAGGAACTATGGCTACACCTTC. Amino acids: CASSLTDRNYGYTF.

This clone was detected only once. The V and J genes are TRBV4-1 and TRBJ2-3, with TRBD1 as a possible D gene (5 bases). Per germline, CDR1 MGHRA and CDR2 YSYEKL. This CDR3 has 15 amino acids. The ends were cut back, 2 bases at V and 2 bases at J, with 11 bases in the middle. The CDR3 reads CASSQSTAITDTQYF. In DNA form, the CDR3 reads TGCGCCAGCAGCCAATCGACAGCTATCACAGATACGCAGTATTTT.

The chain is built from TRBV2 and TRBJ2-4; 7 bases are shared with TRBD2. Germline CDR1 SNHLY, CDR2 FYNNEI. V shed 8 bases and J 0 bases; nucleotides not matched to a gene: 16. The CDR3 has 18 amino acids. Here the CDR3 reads CASPPRPSGTLAKNIQYF. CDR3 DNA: TGTGCCAGCCCTCCTCGCCCTAGCGGAACCCTAGCCAAAAACATTCAGTACTTC.

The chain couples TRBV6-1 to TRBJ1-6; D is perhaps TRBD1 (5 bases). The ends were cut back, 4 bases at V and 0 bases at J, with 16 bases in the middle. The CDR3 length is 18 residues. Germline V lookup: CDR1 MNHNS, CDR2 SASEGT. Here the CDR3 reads CASSGPLGASSYNSPLHF. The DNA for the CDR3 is TGTGCCAGCAGTGGCCCCCTTGGGGCCAGCTCCTATAATTCACCCCTCCACTTT.

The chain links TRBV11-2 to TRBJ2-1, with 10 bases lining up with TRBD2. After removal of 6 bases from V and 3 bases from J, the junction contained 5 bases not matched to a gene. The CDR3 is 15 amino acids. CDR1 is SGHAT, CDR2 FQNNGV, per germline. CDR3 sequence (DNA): TGTGCCAGCAGTAGTAGCGGGGGGAGCTACAATGAGCAGTTCTTC. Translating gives CASSSSGGSYNEQFF.

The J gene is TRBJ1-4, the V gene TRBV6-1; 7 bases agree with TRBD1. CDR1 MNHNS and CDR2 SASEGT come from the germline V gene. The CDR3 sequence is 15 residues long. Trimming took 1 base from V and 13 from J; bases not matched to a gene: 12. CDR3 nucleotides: TGTGCCAGCAGTGAAGGACAGGGTTCGGCCCCAAGACTGTTTTTT. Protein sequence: CASSEGQGSAPRLFF.

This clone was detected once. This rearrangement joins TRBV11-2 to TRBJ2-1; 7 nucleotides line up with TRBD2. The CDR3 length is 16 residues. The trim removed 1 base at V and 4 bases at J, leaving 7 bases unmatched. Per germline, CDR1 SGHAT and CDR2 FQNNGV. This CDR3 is CASSLVNWGGYNEQFF. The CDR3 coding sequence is TGTGCCAGCAGCTTAGTTAATTGGGGGGGATACAATGAGCAGTTCTTC.

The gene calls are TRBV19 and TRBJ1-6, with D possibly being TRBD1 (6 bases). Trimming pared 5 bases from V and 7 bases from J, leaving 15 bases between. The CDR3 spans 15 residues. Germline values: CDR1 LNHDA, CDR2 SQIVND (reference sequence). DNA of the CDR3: TGTGCCAGTAGTGCCGGGGACATCCTGAATTCACCCCTCCACTTT. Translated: CASSAGDILNSPLHF.

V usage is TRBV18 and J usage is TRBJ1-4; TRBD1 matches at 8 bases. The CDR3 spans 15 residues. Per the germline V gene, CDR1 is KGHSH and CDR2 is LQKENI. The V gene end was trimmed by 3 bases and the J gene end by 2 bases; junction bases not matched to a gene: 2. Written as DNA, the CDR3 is TGTGCCAGCTCACCGACAGGGGCCACTAATGAAAAACTGTTTTTT. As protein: CASSPTGATNEKLFF.

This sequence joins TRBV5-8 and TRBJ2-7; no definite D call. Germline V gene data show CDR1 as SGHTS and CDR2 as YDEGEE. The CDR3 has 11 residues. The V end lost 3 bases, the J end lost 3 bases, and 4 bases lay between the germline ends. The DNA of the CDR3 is TGTGCCAGCAGCTCCAACTACGAGCAGTACTTC. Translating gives CASSSNYEQYF.

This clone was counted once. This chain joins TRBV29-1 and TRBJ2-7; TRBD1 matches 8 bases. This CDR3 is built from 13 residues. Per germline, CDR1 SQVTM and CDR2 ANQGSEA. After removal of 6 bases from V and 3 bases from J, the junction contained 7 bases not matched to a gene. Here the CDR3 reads CSVRTGHNYEQYF. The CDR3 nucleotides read TGCAGCGTGAGGACAGGGCACAACTACGAGCAGTACTTC.

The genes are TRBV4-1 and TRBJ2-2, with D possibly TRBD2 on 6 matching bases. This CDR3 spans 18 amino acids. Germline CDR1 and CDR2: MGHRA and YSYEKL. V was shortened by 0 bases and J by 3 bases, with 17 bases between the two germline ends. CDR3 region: CASSQEGWRESDTGELFF. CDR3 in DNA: TGCGCCAGCAGCCAAGAAGGTTGGAGGGAGAGTGACACCGGGGAGCTGTTTTTT.

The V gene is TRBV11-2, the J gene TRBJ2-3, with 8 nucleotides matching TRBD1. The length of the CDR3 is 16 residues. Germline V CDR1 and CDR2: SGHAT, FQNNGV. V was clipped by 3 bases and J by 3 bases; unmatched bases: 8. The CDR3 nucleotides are TGTGCCAGCAGCTTGGCGACAGGGGTTGGAACAGATACGCAGTATTTT. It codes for CASSLATGVGTDTQYF. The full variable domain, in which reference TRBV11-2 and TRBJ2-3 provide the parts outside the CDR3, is EAGVAQSPRYKIIEKRQSVAFWCNPISGHATLYWYQQILGQGPKLLIQFQNNGVVDDSQLPKDRFSAERLKGVDSTLKIQPAKLEDSAVYLCASSLATGVGTDTQYFGPGTRLTVL.

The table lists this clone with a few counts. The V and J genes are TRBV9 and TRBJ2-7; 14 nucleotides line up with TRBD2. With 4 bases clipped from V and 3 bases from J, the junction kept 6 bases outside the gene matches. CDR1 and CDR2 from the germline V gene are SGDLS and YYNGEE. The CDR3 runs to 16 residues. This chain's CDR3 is CASSRGLAGVGYEQYF. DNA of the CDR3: TGTGCCAGCAGCAGGGGACTAGCGGGGGTTGGCTACGAGCAGTACTTC.

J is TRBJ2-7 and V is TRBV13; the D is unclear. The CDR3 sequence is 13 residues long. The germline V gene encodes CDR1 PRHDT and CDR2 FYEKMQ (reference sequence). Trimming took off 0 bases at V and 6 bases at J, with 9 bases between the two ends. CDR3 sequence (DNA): TGTGCCAGCAGCTTAGGATGGCTGCTCGAGCAGTACTTC. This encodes CASSLGWLLEQYF. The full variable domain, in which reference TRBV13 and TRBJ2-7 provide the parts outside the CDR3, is AAGVIQSPRHLIKEKRETATLKCYPIPRHDTVYWYQQGPGQDPQFLISFYEKMQSDKGSIPDRFSAQQFSDYHSELNMSSLELGDSALYFCASSLGWLLEQYFGPGTRLTVT.

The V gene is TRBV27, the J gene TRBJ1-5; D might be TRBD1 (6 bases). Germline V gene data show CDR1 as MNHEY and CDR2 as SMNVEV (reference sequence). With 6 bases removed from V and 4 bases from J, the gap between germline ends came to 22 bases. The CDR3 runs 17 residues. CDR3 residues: CASRGGRQTGPNQPQHF. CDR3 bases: TGTGCCAGCAGAGGGGGTCGTCAGACAGGCCCGAATCAGCCCCAGCATTTT.

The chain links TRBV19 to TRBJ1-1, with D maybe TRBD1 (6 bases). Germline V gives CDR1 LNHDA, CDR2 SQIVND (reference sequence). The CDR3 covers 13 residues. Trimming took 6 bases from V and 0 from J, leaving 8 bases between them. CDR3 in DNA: TGTGCCAGTAGCGGGACATTGAACACTGAAGCTTTCTTT. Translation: CASSGTLNTEAFF.

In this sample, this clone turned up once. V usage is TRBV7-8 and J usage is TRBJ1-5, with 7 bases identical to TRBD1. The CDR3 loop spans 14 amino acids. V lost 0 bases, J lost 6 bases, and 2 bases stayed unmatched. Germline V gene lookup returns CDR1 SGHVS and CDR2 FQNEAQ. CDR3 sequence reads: CASSLAQGGQPQHF. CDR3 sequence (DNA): TGTGCCAGCAGCTTAGCGCAGGGGGGTCAGCCCCAGCATTTT.

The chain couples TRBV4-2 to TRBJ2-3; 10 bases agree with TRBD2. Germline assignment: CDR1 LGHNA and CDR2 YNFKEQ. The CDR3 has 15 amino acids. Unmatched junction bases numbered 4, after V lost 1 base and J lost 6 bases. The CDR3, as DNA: TGTGCCAGCAGCCAAGGAGCGGGGGGGCTCGATACGCAGTATTTT. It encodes CASSQGAGGLDTQYF.

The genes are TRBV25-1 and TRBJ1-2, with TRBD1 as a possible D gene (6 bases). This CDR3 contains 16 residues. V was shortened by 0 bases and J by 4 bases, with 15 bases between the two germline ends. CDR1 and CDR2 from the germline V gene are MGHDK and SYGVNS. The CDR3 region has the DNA TGTGCCAGCAGTGAATATATAAGGGGGTCGGGCTATGGCTACACCTTC. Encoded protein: CASSEYIRGSGYGYTF.

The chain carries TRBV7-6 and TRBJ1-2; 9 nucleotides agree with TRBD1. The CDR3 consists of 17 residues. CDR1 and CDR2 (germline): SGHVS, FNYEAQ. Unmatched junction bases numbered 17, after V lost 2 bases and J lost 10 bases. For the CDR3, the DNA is TGTGCCAGCAGCTTAAGTACAGGGGGCGGCCAAGGAAAGGACTACACCTTC. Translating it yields CASSLSTGGGQGKDYTF.

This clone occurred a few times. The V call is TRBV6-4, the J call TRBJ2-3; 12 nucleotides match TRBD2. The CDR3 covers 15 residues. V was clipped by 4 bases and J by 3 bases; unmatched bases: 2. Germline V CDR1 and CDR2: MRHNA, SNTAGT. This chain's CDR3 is CASSASGGGTDTQYF. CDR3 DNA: TGTGCCAGCAGTGCTAGCGGGGGGGGGACAGATACGCAGTATTTT.

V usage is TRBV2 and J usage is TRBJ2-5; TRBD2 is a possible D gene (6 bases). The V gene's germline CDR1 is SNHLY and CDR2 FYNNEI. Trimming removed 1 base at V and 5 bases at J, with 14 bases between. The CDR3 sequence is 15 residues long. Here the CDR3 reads CASSEGPGEWETQYF. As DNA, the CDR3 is TGTGCCAGCAGTGAAGGTCCGGGGGAGTGGGAGACCCAGTACTTC.